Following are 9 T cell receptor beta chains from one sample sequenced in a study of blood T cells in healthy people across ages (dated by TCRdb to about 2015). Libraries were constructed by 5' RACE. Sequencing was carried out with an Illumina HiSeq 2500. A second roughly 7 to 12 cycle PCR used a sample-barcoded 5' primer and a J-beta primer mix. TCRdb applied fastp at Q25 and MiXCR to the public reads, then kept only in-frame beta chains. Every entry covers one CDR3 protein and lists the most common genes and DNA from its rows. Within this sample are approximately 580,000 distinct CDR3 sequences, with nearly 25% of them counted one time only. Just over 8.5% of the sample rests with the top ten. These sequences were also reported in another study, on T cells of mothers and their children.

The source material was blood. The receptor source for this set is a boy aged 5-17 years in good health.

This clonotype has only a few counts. DNA for the CDR3: TGCAGTGCTAGAGATCCAACTTCTATAGTCGGAAAACTGTTTTTT. Its protein is CSARDPTSIVGKLFF. The rearrangement joins TRBV20-1 to TRBJ1-4; the D is unclear. V gave up 0 bases and J gave up 10 bases, with 18 bases separating them. In germline, CDR1 is DFQATT, CDR2 SNEGSKA (reference sequence). This CDR3 spans 15 amino acids.

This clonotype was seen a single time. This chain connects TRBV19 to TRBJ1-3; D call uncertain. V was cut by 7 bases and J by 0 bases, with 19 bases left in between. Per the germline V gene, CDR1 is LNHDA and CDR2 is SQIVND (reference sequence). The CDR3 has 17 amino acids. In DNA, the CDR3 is TGTGCCAGTATGCCGGGCCGACTAATATTCTCTGGAAACACCATATATTTT. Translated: CASMPGRLIFSGNTIYF.

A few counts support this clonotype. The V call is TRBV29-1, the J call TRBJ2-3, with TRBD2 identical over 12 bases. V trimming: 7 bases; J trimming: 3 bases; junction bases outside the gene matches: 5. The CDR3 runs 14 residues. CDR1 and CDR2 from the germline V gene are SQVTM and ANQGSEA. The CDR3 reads CSARLAGVTDTQYF. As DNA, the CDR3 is TGCAGCGCCAGACTAGCGGGAGTGACAGATACGCAGTATTTT.

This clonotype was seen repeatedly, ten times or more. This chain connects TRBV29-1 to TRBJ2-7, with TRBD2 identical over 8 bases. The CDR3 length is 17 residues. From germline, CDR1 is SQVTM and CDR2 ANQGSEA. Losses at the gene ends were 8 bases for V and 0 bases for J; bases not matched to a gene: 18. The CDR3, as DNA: TGCAGCTACCGGGGGGGCCCAGGGGAGTTTACCTCCTACGAGCAGTACTTC. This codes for CSYRGGPGEFTSYEQYF.

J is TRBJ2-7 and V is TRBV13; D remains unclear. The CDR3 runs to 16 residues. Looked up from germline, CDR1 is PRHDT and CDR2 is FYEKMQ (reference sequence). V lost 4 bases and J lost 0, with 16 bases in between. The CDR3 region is CASSSNRRLSSYEQYF. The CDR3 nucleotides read TGTGCCAGCAGCTCGAACAGAAGATTAAGCTCCTACGAGCAGTACTTC.

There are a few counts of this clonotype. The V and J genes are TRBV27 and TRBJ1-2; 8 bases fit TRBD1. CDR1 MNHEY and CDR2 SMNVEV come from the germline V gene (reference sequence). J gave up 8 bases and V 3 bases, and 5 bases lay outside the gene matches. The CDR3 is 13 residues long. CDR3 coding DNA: TGTGCCAGCAGTTTCACCAGGGGGCGAGGCTACACCTTC. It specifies CASSFTRGRGYTF.

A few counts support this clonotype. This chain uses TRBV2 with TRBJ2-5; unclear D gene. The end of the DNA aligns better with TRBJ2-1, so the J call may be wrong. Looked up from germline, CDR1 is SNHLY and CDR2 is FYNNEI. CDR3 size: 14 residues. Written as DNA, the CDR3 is TGTGCCAGCAGTGACATAATATCCGAAAATGAGCAGTTCTTC. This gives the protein CASSDIISENEQFF.

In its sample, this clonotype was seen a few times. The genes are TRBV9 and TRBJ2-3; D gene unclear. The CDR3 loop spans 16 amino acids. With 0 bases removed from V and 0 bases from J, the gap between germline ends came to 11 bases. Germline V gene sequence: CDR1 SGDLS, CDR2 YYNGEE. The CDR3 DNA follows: TGTGCCAGCAGCGTAGCCTCCGGCTCTAGCACAGATACGCAGTATTTT. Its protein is CASSVASGSSTDTQYF.

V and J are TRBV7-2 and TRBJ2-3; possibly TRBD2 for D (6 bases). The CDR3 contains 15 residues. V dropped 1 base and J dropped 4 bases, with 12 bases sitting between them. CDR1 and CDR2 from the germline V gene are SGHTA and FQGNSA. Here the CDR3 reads CASSLGPDYPDTQYF. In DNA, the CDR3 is TGTGCCAGCAGCTTAGGGCCGGACTATCCAGATACGCAGTATTTT. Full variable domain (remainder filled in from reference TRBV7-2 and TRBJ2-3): GAGVSQSPSNKVTEKGKDVELRCDPISGHTALYWYRQSLGQGLEFLIYFQGNSAPDKSGLPSDRFSAERTGGSVSTLTIQRTQQEDSAVYLCASSLGPDYPDTQYFGPGTRLTVL.